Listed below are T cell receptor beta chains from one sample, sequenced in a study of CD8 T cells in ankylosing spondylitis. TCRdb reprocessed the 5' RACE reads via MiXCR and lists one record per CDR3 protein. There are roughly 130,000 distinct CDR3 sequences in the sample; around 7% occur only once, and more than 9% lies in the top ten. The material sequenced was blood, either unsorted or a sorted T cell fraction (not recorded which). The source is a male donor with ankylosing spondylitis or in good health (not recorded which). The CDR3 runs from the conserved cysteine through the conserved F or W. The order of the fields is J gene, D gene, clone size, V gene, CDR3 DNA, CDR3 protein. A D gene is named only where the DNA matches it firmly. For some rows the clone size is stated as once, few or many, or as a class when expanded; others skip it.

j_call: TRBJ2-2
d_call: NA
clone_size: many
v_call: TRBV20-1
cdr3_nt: TGCAGTGCCCGTCGGAGTATAAACACCGGGGAGCTGTTTTTT
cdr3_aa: CSARRSINTGELFF

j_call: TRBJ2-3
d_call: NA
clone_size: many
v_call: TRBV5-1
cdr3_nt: TGCGCCAGCAGCTTGTACCACACAGATACGCAGTATTTT
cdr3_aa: CASSLYHTDTQYF

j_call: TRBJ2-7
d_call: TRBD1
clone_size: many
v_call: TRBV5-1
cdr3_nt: TGCGCCAGCAGCTCTCCAGGGGGTGGTAACTACGAGCAGTACTTC
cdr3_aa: CASSSPGGGNYEQYF

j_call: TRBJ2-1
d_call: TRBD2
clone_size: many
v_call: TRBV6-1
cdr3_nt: TGTGCCAGCAGTCCTAGCGGGAGCGTTTCCGGTGAGCAGTTCTTC
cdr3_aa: CASSPSGSVSGEQFF

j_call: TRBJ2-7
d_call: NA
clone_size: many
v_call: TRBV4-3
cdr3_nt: TGCGCCAGCAGCCCGCAACAGGGTTCCTACGAGCAGTACTTC
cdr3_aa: CASSPQQGSYEQYF

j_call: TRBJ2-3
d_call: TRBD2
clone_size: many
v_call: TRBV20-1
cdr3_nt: TGCAGTGCTAGGGGGGGGAGAGTGACAGATACGCAGTATTTT
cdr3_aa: CSARGGRVTDTQYF

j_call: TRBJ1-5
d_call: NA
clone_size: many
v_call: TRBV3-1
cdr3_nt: TGTGCCAGCAGCCAAGATGCAAACCCCAAACTCAATCAGCCCCAGCATTTT
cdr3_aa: CASSQDANPKLNQPQHF

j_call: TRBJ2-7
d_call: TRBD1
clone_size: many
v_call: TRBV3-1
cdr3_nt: TGTGCCAGCAGCCAAGAACCAGGGGGCCGGTACGAGCAGTACTTC
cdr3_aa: CASSQEPGGRYEQYF

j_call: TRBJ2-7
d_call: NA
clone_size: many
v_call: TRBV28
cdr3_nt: TGTGCCAGCTCTTTCCTAATTAGCTCCTACGAGCAGTACTTC
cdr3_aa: CASSFLISSYEQYF

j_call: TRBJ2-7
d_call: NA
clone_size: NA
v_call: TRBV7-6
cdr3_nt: TGTGCCAGCAGCTTAACTCGGACATCACCCTCCTCCTACGAGCAGTACTTC
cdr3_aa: CASSLTRTSPSSYEQYF

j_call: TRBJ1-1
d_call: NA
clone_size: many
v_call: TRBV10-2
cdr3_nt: TGCGCCAGCACCCAATGGATGGCGGCTACTGAAGCTTTCTTT
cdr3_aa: CASTQWMAATEAFF

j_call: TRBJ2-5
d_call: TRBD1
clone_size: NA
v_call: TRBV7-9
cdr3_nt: TGTGCCAGCAGCGTCGGGACAGCCCAAGAGACCCAGTACTTC
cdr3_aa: CASSVGTAQETQYF

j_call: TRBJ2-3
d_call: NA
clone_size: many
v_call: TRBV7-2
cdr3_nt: TGTGCCAGCAGCTACGATGGGGCTCGTGAGGATACGCAGTATTTT
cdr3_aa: CASSYDGAREDTQYF

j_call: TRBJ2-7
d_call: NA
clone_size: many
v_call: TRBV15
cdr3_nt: TGTGCCACCAGCAGAGGTGGGCAGGGCAGCGAGCAGTACTTC
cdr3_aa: CATSRGGQGSEQYF

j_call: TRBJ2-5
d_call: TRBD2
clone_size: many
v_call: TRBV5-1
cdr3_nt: TGCGCCAGCAGCTTGGAGGGGACTAGCGGACAAGAGACCCAGTACTTC
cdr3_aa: CASSLEGTSGQETQYF

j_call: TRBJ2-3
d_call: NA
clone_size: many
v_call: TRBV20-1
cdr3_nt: TGCAGTGCTAGAGTAGGGTATTACACAGATACGCAGTATTTT
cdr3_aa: CSARVGYYTDTQYF

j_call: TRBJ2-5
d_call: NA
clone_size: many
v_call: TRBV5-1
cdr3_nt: TGCGCCAGCAGCACAACCGGGACACCAGTCCAAGAGACCCAGTACTTC
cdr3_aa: CASSTTGTPVQETQYF

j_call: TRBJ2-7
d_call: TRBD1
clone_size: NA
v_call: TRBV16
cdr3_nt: TGTGCCAGCAGCACGGACAGGGCCACCTACGAGCAGTACTTC
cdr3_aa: CASSTDRATYEQYF

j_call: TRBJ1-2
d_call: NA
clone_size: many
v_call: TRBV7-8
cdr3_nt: TGTGCCAGCAGCGTGCCGGGCCCACAAGGCTACACCTTC
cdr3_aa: CASSVPGPQGYTF

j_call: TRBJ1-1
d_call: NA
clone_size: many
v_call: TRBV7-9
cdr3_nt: TGTGCCAGCAGCCCTAAGGGGGGGACGTACACTGAAGCTTTCTTT
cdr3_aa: CASSPKGGTYTEAFF

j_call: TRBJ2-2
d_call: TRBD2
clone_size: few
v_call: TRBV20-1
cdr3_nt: TGCAGTGCTAGGGAAGCGGGAGCCACGAACACCGGGGAGCTGTTTTTT
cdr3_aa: CSAREAGATNTGELFF

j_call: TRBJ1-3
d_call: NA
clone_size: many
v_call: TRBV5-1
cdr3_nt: TGCGCCAGCAGCTTGGCCCCGGGAGGGGGAAACACCATATATTTT
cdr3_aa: CASSLAPGGGNTIYF

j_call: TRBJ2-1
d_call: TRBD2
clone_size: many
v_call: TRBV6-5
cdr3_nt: TGTGCCAGCAGTTACCAAAGCGGGGCGTCCTACAATGAGCAGTTCTTC
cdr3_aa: CASSYQSGASYNEQFF

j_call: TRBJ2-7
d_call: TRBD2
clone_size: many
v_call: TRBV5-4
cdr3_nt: TGTGCCAGCAGCTTGTCGGGGAGGGCCTCCTACGAGCAGTACTTC
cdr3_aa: CASSLSGRASYEQYF

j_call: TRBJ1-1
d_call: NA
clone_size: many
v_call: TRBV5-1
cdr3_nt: TGCGCCAGCAGCTTGGCCAATTTGGGGGTGAACACTGAAGCTTTCTTT
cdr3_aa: CASSLANLGVNTEAFF

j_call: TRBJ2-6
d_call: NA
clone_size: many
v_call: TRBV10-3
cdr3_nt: TGTGCCATCAGGGGTTCGGGTCGTGGGGCCAACGTCCTGACTTTC
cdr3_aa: CAIRGSGRGANVLTF

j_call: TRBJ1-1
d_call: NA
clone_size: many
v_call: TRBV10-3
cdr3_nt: TGTGCCATCAGTGGGAACAGGGCGGCGGCTGAAGCTTTCTTT
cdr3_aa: CAISGNRAAAEAFF

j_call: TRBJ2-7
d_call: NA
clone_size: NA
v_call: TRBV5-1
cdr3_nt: TGCGCCAGCAGCTACGACAGTTACGAGCAGTACTTC
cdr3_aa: CASSYDSYEQYF